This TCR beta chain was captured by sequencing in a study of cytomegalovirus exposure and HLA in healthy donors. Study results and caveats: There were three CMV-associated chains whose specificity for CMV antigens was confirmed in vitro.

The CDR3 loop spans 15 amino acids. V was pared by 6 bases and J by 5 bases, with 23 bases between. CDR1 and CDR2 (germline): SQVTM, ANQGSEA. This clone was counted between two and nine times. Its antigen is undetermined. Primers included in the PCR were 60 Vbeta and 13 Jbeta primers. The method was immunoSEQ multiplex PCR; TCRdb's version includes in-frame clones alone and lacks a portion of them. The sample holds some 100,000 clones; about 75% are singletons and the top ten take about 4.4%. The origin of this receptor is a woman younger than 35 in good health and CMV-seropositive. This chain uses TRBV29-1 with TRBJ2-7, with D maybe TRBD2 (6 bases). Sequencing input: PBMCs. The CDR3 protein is CSVEILGAGTDEQYF. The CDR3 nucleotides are TGCAGCGTCGAAATCCTTGGTGCGGGGACCGACGAGCAGTACTTC.